These T cell receptor beta chains were read from a single sample in a study of cytomegalovirus exposure and HLA in healthy donors. Repertoires were generated with immunoSEQ multiplex PCR, while TCRdb's copy carries only in-frame clones and drops some. Of roughly 300,000 clones listed, 87% were seen once; the top ten hold approximately 1.1%. Sequencing used PBMCs. The receptor set was obtained from a woman aged 25 to 39 in good health and CMV-seropositive. Each CDR3 is given with its conserved first and last residue. D genes are given only for firm matches.

J | V | D | length | CDR3
TRBJ1-3 | TRBV29-1 | - | 11 | CSVEEMDTIYF
TRBJ2-1 | TRBV27 | TRBD2 | 16 | CASSFSEASGSNEQFF
TRBJ1-1 | TRBV7-9 | - | 13 | CASSLRGEAEAFF
TRBJ2-1 | TRBV5-8 | - | 12 | CASSPLTNEQFF
TRBJ2-7 | TRBV28 | TRBD2 | 17 | CASLPSSASGVHYEQYF
TRBJ2-7 | TRBV12-5 | - | 13 | CARFTTYSYEQYF
TRBJ2-7 | TRBV5-4 | TRBD1 | 13 | CASSLQGGHEQYF
TRBJ2-7 | TRBV5-1 | - | 15 | CASTADGTSSYEQYF
TRBJ2-3 | TRBV27 | - | 12 | CASSPDGDTQYF
TRBJ2-7 | TRBV29-1 | - | 15 | CSVVALSGWGYEQYF
TRBJ2-5 | TRBV2 | - | 13 | CASRNSFQETQYF
TRBJ2-5 | TRBV2 | TRBD1 | 13 | CASSVGQAETQYF
TRBJ2-7 | TRBV6-1 | - | 16 | CASSEVMVGSSYEQYF
TRBJ1-4 | TRBV18 | - | 17 | CASSPFRGLEEYEKLFF
TRBJ1-1 | TRBV7-6 | - | 13 | CASSRTRNTEAFF
TRBJ2-7 | TRBV6-4 | TRBD2 | 17 | CASSDEWASGRRNEQYF
TRBJ1-2 | TRBV9 | - | 18 | CASSVAWQGHPANYGYTF
TRBJ2-5 | TRBV18 | - | 13 | CASSLGSAETQYF
TRBJ1-6 | TRBV19 | - | 12 | CASSMGTSPLHF
TRBJ1-5 | TRBV10-3 | - | 15 | CAISESDRSNQPQHF
TRBJ2-5 | TRBV2 | TRBD1 | 18 | CASSEEELWTGLQETQYF
TRBJ2-7 | TRBV4-3 | TRBD2 | 16 | CASSQAGAGGDYEQYF